This TCR beta chain stems from a study of blood T cell repertoires in COVID-19. Whole-study context: Sources were T cells, B-cell-depleted T cells, or PBMCs; the material itself was cDNA or gDNA.

J lost 5 bases, V lost 5 bases, and 6 bases had no gene match. CDR3 length: 13 residues. Germline V gene sequence: CDR1 SGHNT, CDR2 YYREEE (reference sequence). Original data processing: The assay estimated nucleated cells by amplifying reference gene primers. Method: immunoSEQ multiplex PCR; TCRdb's copy keeps in-frame clones and lacks some. D and trimming were read from the DNA, whereas the V and J calls and clone size are those reported in that table. The sample records around 320,000 clones, roughly 91% being singletons. Grouping used clinical history reported by participants in a survey and questionnaire. Exposed participants came across a COVID-19 case within 2 weeks before study entry.

The sequence derives from a woman between 50 and 59 years old who had been exposed to COVID-19. Material: PBMCs or T cells enriched from blood (not recorded which). This chain connects TRBV5-4 to TRBJ1-1, with 7 bases that match TRBD1. The DNA for the CDR3 is TGTGCCAGCAGTACGACAGGGCGGACTGAAGCTTTCTTT. It is translated as CASSTTGRTEAFF.